This T cell receptor beta chain was recorded in a study of blood T cell repertoires in COVID-19. The overall study: Donors in the United States, Italy and Spain gave samples during acute or convalescent COVID-19. PBMCs, B-cell-depleted T cells, or T cells were the source of the cDNA or gDNA that made up the material.

Sequencing used immunoSEQ multiplex PCR; TCRdb keeps in-frame clones, though not all of them. The sample consists of 240,000 or so clones, over 70% of them appearing once. Sequenced input: peripheral blood. The source of this sequence is a woman aged 80 or over with acute or convalescent COVID-19.

CDR3 nucleotide sequence: TGTGCCAGCAGCCCGGGACTAGCGGGGGGAGAAGATACGCAGTATTTT. Protein: CASSPGLAGGEDTQYF. This rearrangement joins TRBV7-2 to TRBJ2-3; 15 nucleotides agree with TRBD2. Germline loops: CDR1 SGHTA, CDR2 FQGNSA. After removal of 5 bases from V and 5 bases from J, the junction contained 5 bases not matched to a gene. The CDR3 extends over 16 amino acids.